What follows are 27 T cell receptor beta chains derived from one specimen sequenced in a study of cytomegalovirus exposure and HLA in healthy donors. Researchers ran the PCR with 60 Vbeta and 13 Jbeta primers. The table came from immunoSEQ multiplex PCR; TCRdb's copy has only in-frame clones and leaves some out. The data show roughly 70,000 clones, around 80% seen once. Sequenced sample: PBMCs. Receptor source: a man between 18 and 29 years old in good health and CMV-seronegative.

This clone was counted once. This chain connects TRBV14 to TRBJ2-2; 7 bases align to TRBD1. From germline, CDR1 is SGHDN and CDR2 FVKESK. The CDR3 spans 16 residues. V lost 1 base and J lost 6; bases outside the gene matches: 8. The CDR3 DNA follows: TGTGCCAGCAGCCAAGTGGAGACAGGGTTTGCCGGGGAGCTGTTTTTT. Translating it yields CASSQVETGFAGELFF.

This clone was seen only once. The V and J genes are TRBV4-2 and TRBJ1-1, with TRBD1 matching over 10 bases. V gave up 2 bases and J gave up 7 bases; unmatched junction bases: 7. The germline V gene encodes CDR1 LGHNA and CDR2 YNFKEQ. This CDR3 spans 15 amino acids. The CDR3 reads CASSQPGQGSGEAFF. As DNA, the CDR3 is TGTGCCAGCAGCCAACCGGGACAGGGGTCGGGTGAAGCTTTCTTT.

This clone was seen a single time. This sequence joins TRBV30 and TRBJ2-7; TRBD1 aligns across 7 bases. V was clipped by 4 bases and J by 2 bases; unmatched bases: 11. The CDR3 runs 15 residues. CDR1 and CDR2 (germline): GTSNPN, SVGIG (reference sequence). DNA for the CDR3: TGTGCCTGGAATACAGGGGCCGTCTCTACCTACGAGCAGTACTTC. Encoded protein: CAWNTGAVSTYEQYF.

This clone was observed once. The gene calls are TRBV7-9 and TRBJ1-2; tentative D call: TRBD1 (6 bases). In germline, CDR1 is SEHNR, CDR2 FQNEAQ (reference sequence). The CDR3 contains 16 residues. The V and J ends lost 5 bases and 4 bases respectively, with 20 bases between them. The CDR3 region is CASSPGWGGRAYGYTF. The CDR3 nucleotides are TGTGCCAGCAGCCCCGGGTGGGGGGGCAGGGCCTATGGCTACACCTTC. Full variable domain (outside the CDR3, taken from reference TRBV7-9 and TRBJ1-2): DTGVSQNPRHKITKRGQNVTFRCDPISEHNRLYWYRQTLGQGPEFLTYFQNEAQLEKSRLLSDRFSAERPKGSFSTLEIQRTEQGDSAMYLCASSPGWGGRAYGYTFGSGTRLTVV.

CDR3 sequence (DNA): TGTGCCACCTCCAAGCCCAGGGACAGCCCCAATGAGCAGTTCTTC. Its translation: CATSKPRDSPNEQFF. This sequence joins TRBV10-3 and TRBJ2-1, with 7 bases lining up with TRBD1. The CDR3 is 15 amino acids. V was clipped by 10 bases and J by 6 bases; unmatched bases: 15. The V gene's germline CDR1 is ENHRY and CDR2 SYGVKD.

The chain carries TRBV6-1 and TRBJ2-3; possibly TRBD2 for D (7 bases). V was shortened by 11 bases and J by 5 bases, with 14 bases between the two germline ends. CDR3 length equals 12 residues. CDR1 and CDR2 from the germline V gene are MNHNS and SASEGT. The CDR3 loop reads CAPGGARDTQYF. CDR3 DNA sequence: TGTGCCCCTGGGGGGGCTCGAGATACGCAGTATTTT.

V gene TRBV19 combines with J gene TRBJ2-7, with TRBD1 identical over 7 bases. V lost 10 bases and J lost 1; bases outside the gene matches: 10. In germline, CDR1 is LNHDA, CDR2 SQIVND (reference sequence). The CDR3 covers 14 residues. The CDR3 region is CAIPTGSLSYEQYF. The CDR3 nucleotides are TGTGCCATCCCGACAGGGTCGCTGTCCTACGAGCAGTACTTC.

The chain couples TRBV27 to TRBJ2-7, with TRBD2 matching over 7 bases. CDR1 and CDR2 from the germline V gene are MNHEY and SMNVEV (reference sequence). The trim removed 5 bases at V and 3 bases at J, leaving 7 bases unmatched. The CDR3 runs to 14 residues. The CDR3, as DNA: TGTGCCAGCAGTGCAAGTGGGGGGGGCTACGAGCAGTACTTC. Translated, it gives CASSASGGGYEQYF.

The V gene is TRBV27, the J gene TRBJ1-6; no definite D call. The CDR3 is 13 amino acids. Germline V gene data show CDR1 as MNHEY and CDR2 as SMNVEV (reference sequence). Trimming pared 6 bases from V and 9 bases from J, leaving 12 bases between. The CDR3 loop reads CASSLNLPSPLHF. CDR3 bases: TGTGCCAGCAGCTTAAACCTACCTTCACCCCTCCACTTT.

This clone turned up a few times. CDR3 amino acids: CASRTGVGRPQHF. For the CDR3, the DNA is TGTGCCAGCAGGACAGGGGTGGGTCGGCCCCAGCATTTT. This sequence joins TRBV6-5 and TRBJ1-5, with TRBD1 matching 8 bases. Losses at the gene ends were 6 bases for V and 9 bases for J; bases not matched to a gene: 7. There are 13 residues in the CDR3. Germline V gene lookup returns CDR1 MNHEY and CDR2 SVGAGI.

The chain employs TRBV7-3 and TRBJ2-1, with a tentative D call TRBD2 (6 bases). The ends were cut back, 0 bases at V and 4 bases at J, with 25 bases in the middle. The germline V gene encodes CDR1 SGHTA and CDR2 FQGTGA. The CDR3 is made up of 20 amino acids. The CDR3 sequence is CASSLTPPGEPHGRYNEQFF. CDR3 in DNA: TGTGCCAGCAGCTTAACCCCACCGGGGGAACCCCACGGCCGATACAATGAGCAGTTCTTC.

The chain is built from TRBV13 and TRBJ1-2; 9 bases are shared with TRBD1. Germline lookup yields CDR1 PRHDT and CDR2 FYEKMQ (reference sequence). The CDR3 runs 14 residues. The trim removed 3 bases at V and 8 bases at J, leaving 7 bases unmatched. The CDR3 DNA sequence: TGTGCCAGCAGCTTCGGACAGGGGAGGGTCGGCTACACCTTC. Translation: CASSFGQGRVGYTF.

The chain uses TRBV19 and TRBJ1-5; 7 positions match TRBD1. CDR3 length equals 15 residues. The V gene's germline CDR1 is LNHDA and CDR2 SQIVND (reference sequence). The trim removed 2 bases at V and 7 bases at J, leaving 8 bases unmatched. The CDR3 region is CASSITKGAGQPQHF. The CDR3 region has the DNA TGTGCCAGTAGTATAACTAAGGGGGCTGGGCAGCCCCAGCATTTT.

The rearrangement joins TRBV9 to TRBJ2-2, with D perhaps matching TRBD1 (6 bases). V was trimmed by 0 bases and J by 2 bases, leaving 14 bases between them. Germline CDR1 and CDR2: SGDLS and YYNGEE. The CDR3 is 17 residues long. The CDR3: CASSVAPQGSNTGELFF. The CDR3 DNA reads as TGTGCCAGCAGCGTAGCTCCTCAGGGGTCCAACACCGGGGAGCTGTTTTTT.

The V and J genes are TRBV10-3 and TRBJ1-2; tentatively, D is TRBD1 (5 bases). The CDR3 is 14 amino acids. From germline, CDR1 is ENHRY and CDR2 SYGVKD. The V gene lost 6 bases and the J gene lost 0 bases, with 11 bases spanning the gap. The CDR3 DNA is TGTGCCATCAGCCTGACAGACTCTAACTATGGCTACACCTTC. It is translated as CAISLTDSNYGYTF.

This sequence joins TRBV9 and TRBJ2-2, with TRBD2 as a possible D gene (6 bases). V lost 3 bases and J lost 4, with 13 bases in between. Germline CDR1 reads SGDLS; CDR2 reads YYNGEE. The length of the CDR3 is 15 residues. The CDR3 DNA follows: TGTGCCAGCAGCGCGCCTCGGGGGTCCACCGGGGAGCTGTTTTTT. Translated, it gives CASSAPRGSTGELFF.

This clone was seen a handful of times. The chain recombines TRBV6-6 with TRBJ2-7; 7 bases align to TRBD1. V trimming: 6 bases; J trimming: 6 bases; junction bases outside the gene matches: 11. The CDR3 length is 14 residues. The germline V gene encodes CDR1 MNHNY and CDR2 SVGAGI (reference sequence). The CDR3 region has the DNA TGTGCCAGCAGGTTAACAGGGGAGACCGCCGAGCAGTACTTC. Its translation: CASRLTGETAEQYF.

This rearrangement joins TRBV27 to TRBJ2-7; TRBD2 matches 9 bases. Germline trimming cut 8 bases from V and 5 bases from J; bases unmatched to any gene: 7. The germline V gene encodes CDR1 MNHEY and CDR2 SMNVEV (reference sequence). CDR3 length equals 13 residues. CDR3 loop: CASGRAGGNEQYF. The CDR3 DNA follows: TGTGCCAGCGGTCGCGCGGGGGGGAACGAGCAGTACTTC.

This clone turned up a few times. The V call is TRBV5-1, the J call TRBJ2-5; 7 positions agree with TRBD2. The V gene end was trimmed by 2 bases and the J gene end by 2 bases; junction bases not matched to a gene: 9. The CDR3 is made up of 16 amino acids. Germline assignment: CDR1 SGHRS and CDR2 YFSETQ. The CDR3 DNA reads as TGCGCCAGCAGCTTTGGCGGGGGAGTTCCTCAAGAGACCCAGTACTTC. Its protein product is CASSFGGGVPQETQYF. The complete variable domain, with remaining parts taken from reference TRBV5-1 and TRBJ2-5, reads KAGVTQTPRYLIKTRGQQVTLSCSPISGHRSVSWYQQTPGQGLQFLFEYFSETQRNKGNFPGRFSGRQFSNSRSEMNVSTLELGDSALYLCASSFGGGVPQETQYFGPGTRLLVL.

The CDR3 nucleotides are TGTGCCAGCAGCCCAGTCCCGGGGGGCTACACCTTC. Protein sequence: CASSPVPGGYTF. This chain joins TRBV7-2 and TRBJ1-2; no firm D call. The CDR3 is 12 amino acids. Germline V lookup: CDR1 SGHTA, CDR2 FQGNSA. The germline V and J ends were trimmed by 5 bases and 8 bases, with 12 bases remaining between them.

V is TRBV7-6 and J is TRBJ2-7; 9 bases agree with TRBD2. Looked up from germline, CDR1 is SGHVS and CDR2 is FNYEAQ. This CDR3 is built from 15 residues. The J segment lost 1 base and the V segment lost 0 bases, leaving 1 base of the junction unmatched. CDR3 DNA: TGTGCCAGCAGCTTAGCGCGGGGGGGATCCTACGAGCAGTACTTC. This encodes CASSLARGGSYEQYF.

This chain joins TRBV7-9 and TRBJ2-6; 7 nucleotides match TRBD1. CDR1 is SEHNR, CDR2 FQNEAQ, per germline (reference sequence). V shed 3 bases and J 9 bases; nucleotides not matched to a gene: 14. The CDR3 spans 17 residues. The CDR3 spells CASSFPRRVTGNNVLTF. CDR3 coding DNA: TGTGCCAGCAGCTTTCCTAGGCGTGTGACAGGGAACAACGTCCTGACTTTC. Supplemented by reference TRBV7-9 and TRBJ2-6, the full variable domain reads DTGVSQNPRHKITKRGQNVTFRCDPISEHNRLYWYRQTLGQGPEFLTYFQNEAQLEKSRLLSDRFSAERPKGSFSTLEIQRTEQGDSAMYLCASSFPRRVTGNNVLTFGAGSRLTVL.

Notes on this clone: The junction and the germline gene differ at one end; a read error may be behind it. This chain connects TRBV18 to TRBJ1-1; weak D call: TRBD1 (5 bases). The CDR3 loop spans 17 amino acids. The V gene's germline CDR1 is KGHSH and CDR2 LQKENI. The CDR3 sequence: CDSSPTLVQVGDTEAFF. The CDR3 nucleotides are TGTGACAGCTCACCGACTCTGGTACAGGTGGGTGACACTGAAGCTTTCTTT. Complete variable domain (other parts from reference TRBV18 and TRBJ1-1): NAGVMQNPRHLVRRRGQEARLRCSPMKGHSHVYWYRQLPEEGLKFMVYLQKENIIDESGMPKERFSAEFPKEGPSILRIQQVVRGDSAAYFCDSSPTLVQVGDTEAFFGQGTRLTVV.

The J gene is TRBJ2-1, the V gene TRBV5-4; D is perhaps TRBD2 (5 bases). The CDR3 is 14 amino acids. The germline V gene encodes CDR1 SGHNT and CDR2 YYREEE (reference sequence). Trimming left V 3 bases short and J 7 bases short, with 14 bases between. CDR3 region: CASSSLDRGNEQFF. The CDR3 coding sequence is TGTGCCAGCAGCTCCCTAGATCGAGGGAATGAGCAGTTCTTC.

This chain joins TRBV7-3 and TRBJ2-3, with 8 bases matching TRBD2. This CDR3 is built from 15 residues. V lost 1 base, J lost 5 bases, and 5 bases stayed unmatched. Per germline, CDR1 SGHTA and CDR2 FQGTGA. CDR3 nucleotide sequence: TGTGCCAGCAGCTTAAACGGGGGGGCCAGAGATACGCAGTATTTT. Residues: CASSLNGGARDTQYF. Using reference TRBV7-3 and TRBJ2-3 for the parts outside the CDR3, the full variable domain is GAGVSQTPSNKVTEKGKYVELRCDPISGHTALYWYRQSLGQGPEFLIYFQGTGAADDSGLPNDRFFAVRPEGSVSTLKIQRTERGDSAVYLCASSLNGGARDTQYFGPGTRLTVL.

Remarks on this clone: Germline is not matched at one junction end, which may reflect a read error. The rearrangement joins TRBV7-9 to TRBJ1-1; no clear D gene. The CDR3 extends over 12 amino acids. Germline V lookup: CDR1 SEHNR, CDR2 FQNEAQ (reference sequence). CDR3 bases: TGTTCCAGCAGTTCCAAGAACACTGAAGCTTTCTTT. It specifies CSSSSKNTEAFF.

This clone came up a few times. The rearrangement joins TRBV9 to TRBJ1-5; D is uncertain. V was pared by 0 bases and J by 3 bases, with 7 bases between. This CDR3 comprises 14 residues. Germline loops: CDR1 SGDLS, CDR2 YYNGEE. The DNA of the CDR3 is TGTGCCAGCAGCGTAGGGGAGTACAATCAGCCCCAGCATTTT. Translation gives CASSVGEYNQPQHF.